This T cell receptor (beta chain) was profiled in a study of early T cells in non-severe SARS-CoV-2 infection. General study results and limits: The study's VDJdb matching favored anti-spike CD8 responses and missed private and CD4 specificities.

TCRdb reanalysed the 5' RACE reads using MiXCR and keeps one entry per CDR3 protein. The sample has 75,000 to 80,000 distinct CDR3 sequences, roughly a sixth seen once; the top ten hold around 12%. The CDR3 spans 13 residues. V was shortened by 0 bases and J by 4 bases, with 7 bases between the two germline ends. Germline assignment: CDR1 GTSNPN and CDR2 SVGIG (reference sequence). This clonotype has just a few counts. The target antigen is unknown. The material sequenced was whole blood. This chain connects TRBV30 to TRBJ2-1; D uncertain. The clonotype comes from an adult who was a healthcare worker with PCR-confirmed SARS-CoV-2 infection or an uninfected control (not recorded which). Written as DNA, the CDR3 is TGTGCCTGGAGTGTAGGCTTTTACAATGAGCAGTTCTTC. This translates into CAWSVGFYNEQFF.